The 4 T cell receptor beta chains below all came from one sample that was sequenced in a study of blood T cell repertoires in COVID-19. Measured with immunoSEQ multiplex PCR; TCRdb has only the in-frame clones, and not every one. The data hold over 200,000 clones, with around 87% observed a single time. The sequencing sample was made of PBMCs or T cells enriched from blood (not recorded which). Source of these receptors: a man aged 30 to 45 who had been exposed to COVID-19.

V gene TRBV1 combines with J gene TRBJ2-3; the table calls TRBD2, which could not be checked here. TRBV1 is an annotated pseudogene. The CDR3 runs 16 residues. The CDR3 spells CTSSHPGTSGTDTQYF. The CDR3 bases are TGCACCAGCAGCCACCCCGGGACTAGCGGCACAGATACGCAGTATTTT.

The chain employs TRBV5-6 and TRBJ2-2, with TRBD1 identical over 7 bases. The CDR3 length is 16 residues. Trimming took 3 bases from V and 7 from J; bases not matched to a gene: 12. Germline-derived CDR1 and CDR2 are SGHDT and YYEEEE. The CDR3 DNA follows: TGTGCCAGCAGCTATTATGACAGGGCTCAGAGCGGGGAGCTGTTTTTT. Residues: CASSYYDRAQSGELFF.

The chain is built from TRBV6-2 or TRBV6-3 and TRBJ2-7, with TRBD2 matching 8 bases. This CDR3 has 15 residues. With 2 bases clipped from V and 7 bases from J, the junction kept 10 bases outside the gene matches. Germline loops: CDR1 MNHEY, CDR2 SVGEGT. CDR3 loop: CASSYAGGAEGEQYF. CDR3 coding DNA: TGTGCCAGCAGTTACGCCGGGGGGGCGGAGGGGGAGCAGTACTTC.

The rearrangement links TRBV7-2 to TRBJ2-4, with D possibly matching TRBD1 (7 bases). Germline CDR1 and CDR2: SGHTA and FQGNSA. The CDR3 loop spans 14 amino acids. Trimming cost V 11 bases and J 6 bases, with 20 bases left between them. Here the CDR3 reads CAAGGKPGGNIQYF. In DNA form, the CDR3 reads TGTGCCGCAGGGGGGAAACCCGGTGGAAACATTCAGTACTTC.